These 26 T cell receptor beta chains were sequenced from one sample in a study of blood T cell repertoires in COVID-19 (dated by TCRdb to about 2020). The library was generated by the immunoSEQ multiplex PCR assay. TCRdb provides this immuneACCESS table in a form limited to in-frame rearrangements. Some clones are lacking; in checked studies, under half of them reflect an unresolved V gene, and why the rest are absent is not known. Here the sample has 200,000 to 300,000 clones; around 90% occur a single time. Approximately 2.6% of the sample is in the top ten clones. Sequenced input: peripheral blood. Receptors originate from a person aged 18-30 years with COVID-19, enrolled during active disease.

The chain carries TRBV28 and TRBJ2-7; D gene uncertain. The germline gives CDR1 MDHEN, CDR2 SYDVKM. V was clipped by 3 bases and J by 3 bases, with 3 bases between them. The CDR3 contains 11 residues. CDR3 loop: CASSFYYEQYF. DNA for the CDR3: TGTGCCAGCAGTTTCTACTACGAGCAGTACTTC.

V gene TRBV6-5 combines with J gene TRBJ1-3, with D maybe TRBD1 (5 bases). The CDR3 has 15 residues. Per the germline V gene, CDR1 is MNHEY and CDR2 is SVGAGI. Trimming removed 0 bases from V and 1 base from J, with 7 bases in between. CDR3: CASSYSTVSGNTIYF. CDR3 sequence (DNA): TGTGCCAGCAGTTACTCGACAGTTTCTGGAAACACCATATATTTT.

The chain couples TRBV5-4 to TRBJ2-7; TRBD1 matches at 12 bases. The CDR3 is made up of 14 amino acids. Losses at the gene ends were 4 bases for V and 6 bases for J; bases not matched to a gene: 5. Germline V gene sequence: CDR1 SGHNT, CDR2 YYREEE (reference sequence). This CDR3 reads CASSPRDRGREQYF. CDR3 bases: TGTGCCAGCAGCCCCCGGGACAGGGGGCGCGAGCAGTACTTC.

V and J are TRBV6-2 or TRBV6-3 and TRBJ2-1, with 10 bases aligning to TRBD2. V shed 2 bases and J 4 bases; nucleotides not matched to a gene: 5. Germline lookup yields CDR1 MNHEY and CDR2 SVGEGT. This CDR3 spans 16 amino acids. DNA of the CDR3: TGTGCCAGCAGTTACCGCCAAGCGGGAGGGTACAATGAGCAGTTCTTC. Translated: CASSYRQAGGYNEQFF.

The CDR3 nucleotides are TGTGCCAGCAGCTCAATCCAGGGGGCCATATATTTT. This encodes CASSSIQGAIYF. V gene TRBV9 combines with J gene TRBJ1-3; 7 bases match TRBD1. The CDR3 consists of 12 residues. Trimming cost V 4 bases and J 11 bases; bases outside gene matches: 6. Germline V lookup: CDR1 SGDLS, CDR2 YYNGEE. The complete variable domain, with remaining parts taken from reference TRBV9 and TRBJ1-3, reads DSGVTQTPKHLITATGQRVTLRCSPRSGDLSVYWYQQSLDQGLQFLIQYYNGEERAKGNILERFSAQQFPDLHSELNLSSLELGDSALYFCASSSIQGAIYFGEGSWLTVV.

A single count supports this clone. This chain links TRBV3-1 (or the pseudogene TRBV3-2) with TRBJ2-2; 10 bases map to TRBD1. CDR1 LGHDT and CDR2 YNNKEL come from the germline V gene (reference sequence). The CDR3 loop spans 14 amino acids. The trim removed 8 bases at V and 0 bases at J, leaving 0 bases unmatched. CDR3 sequence (DNA): TGTGCCAGCGGACAGGGGGCGAACACCGGGGAGCTGTTTTTT. Amino acid sequence: CASGQGANTGELFF.

V gene TRBV15 combines with J gene TRBJ2-2, with TRBD1 identical over 7 bases. This CDR3 spans 16 amino acids. The germline V gene encodes CDR1 LNHNV and CDR2 YYDKDF (reference sequence). V trimming: 1 base; J trimming: 2 bases; junction bases outside the gene matches: 4. CDR3 sequence: CATSRGTGSNTGELFF. CDR3 coding DNA: TGTGCCACCAGCAGAGGGACAGGTTCCAACACCGGGGAGCTGTTTTTT.

The gene calls are TRBV24-1 and TRBJ1-5; 9 positions agree with TRBD1. Trimming cost V 3 bases and J 5 bases; bases outside gene matches: 4. The CDR3 contains 15 residues. Germline CDR1 is KGHDR and CDR2 is SFDVKD. The CDR3 sequence is CATSDGTGKYQPQHF. CDR3 nucleotide sequence: TGTGCCACCAGTGATGGGACAGGGAAATATCAGCCCCAGCATTTT.

The chain has TRBV6-1 and TRBJ1-1, with D possibly TRBD1 on 6 matching bases. Trimming removed 3 bases from V and 9 bases from J, with 11 bases in between. There are 12 residues in the CDR3. Germline V gene lookup returns CDR1 MNHNS and CDR2 SASEGT. CDR3 DNA: TGTGCCAGCAGTGACCCGGGACAACAAGCTTTCTTT. Translation gives CASSDPGQQAFF.

This clone came up a few times. The sample holds other DNA sequences that translate to the same CDR3. This chain links TRBV6-5 with TRBJ1-5; the match to TRBD1 covers 8 bases. The CDR3 contains 15 residues. Germline V gives CDR1 MNHEY, CDR2 SVGAGI. Trimming took 6 bases from V and 3 from J; bases not matched to a gene: 7. The CDR3 bases are TGTGCCAGCAGCCCACAGGGGGGGCCCAATCAGCCCCAGCATTTT. This translates into CASSPQGGPNQPQHF.

The V call is TRBV12-3 or TRBV12-4, the J call TRBJ1-2; D is ambiguous. The CDR3 contains 13 residues. V was clipped by 2 bases and J by 8 bases, with 12 bases between them. The CDR3 DNA follows: TGTGCCAGCAGTTTAACCTCCCGGGTGGGCTACACCTTC. This encodes CASSLTSRVGYTF.

This clone is a singleton in its sample. The V and J genes are TRBV7-9 and TRBJ2-5; 13 bases fit TRBD2. V lost 6 bases to trimming and J lost 5 bases; unmatched junction nucleotides: 12. CDR3 length: 17 residues. Per the germline V gene, CDR1 is SEHNR and CDR2 is FQNEAQ (reference sequence). The DNA for the CDR3 is TGTGCCAGCAGTCTTAGCTCCGGGACTAGCGGGATGGAGACCCAGTACTTC. This gives the protein CASSLSSGTSGMETQYF.

This chain uses TRBV19 with TRBJ2-2, with a possible D match to TRBD1 (5 bases). V was pared by 5 bases and J by 6 bases, with 19 bases between. The CDR3 is made up of 16 amino acids. CDR1 and CDR2 from the germline V gene are LNHDA and SQIVND (reference sequence). The CDR3 bases are TGTGCCAGTAGTTCCTACTCGAGCAGGGTTGCCGGGGAGCTGTTTTTT. Its translation is CASSSYSSRVAGELFF.

The V gene is TRBV24-1, the J gene TRBJ1-5; D is undetermined. V lost 12 bases and J lost 3, with 11 bases in between. The CDR3 loop spans 12 amino acids. Germline-derived CDR1 and CDR2 are KGHDR and SFDVKD. The CDR3 here is CAAAADNQPQHF. Here the CDR3 DNA reads TGTGCCGCAGCGGCGGACAATCAGCCCCAGCATTTT.

The J gene is TRBJ2-7, the V gene TRBV7-2; 10 bases fit TRBD2. V lost 4 bases and J lost 7; bases outside the gene matches: 7. Germline V gene sequence: CDR1 SGHTA, CDR2 FQGNSA. The CDR3 is 14 residues long. Written as DNA, the CDR3 is TGTGCCAGCAGCTCTCAGCGGGAGGGGGGGGAGCAGTACTTC. Translating it yields CASSSQREGGEQYF.

This clone was recorded once. The chain couples TRBV9 to TRBJ2-7, with 7 positions matching TRBD2. This CDR3 comprises 13 residues. Germline V gene data show CDR1 as SGDLS and CDR2 as YYNGEE. The V and J ends lost 3 bases and 6 bases, in that order; junction bases with no gene match: 6. The CDR3 DNA reads TGTGCCAGCAGCGGGGCTAGCGGTGGCGAGCAGTACTTC. Translating it yields CASSGASGGEQYF.

This sequence joins TRBV13 and TRBJ2-7, with D possibly being TRBD1 (6 bases). The V gene lost 5 bases and the J gene lost 3 bases, with 11 bases spanning the gap. CDR3 size: 13 residues. Germline V gene sequence: CDR1 PRHDT, CDR2 FYEKMQ (reference sequence). CDR3 nucleotides: TGTGCCAGCAGCGGACAGTTAGACTACGAGCAGTACTTC. The encoded protein is CASSGQLDYEQYF.

The rearrangement uses TRBV27 and TRBJ2-7; D is perhaps TRBD2 (6 bases). V lost 0 bases and J 5 bases, leaving 11 bases between the germline ends. This CDR3 has 14 amino acids. CDR1 is MNHEY and CDR2 is SMNVEV in the germline V gene (reference sequence). This CDR3 is CASSLSVAAHEQYF. CDR3 DNA: TGTGCCAGCAGTTTATCAGTAGCGGCCCACGAGCAGTACTTC.

The J gene is TRBJ2-5, the V gene TRBV30, with 8 bases lining up with TRBD1. V was clipped by 4 bases and J by 5 bases; unmatched bases: 9. The CDR3 is 14 amino acids. Germline V gene sequence: CDR1 GTSNPN, CDR2 SVGIG (reference sequence). This chain's CDR3 is CAWTNRGKWETQYF. The CDR3 region has the DNA TGTGCCTGGACAAACAGGGGGAAGTGGGAGACCCAGTACTTC.

V and J are TRBV7-2 and TRBJ2-7, with 9 nucleotides matching TRBD1. The V gene's germline CDR1 is SGHTA and CDR2 FQGNSA. V shed 5 bases, J shed 1 base, and the junction held 9 bases outside the gene matches. The CDR3 runs to 16 residues. The DNA for the CDR3 is TGTGCCAGCAGCACAGGGACAGGGTCGGGGTCCTACGAGCAGTACTTC. This sequence encodes CASSTGTGSGSYEQYF.

The V and J genes are TRBV7-2 and TRBJ1-2; 7 positions agree with TRBD1. CDR3 length: 14 amino acids. CDR1 is SGHTA and CDR2 is FQGNSA in the germline V gene. The J segment lost 4 bases and the V segment lost 7 bases, leaving 9 bases of the junction unmatched. The CDR3: CASIPQGGGYGYTF. The CDR3 DNA reads as TGTGCCAGCATCCCCCAGGGGGGAGGCTATGGCTACACCTTC.

The rearrangement joins TRBV5-8 to TRBJ1-1, with no clear D. The CDR3 is 12 residues long. Germline lookup yields CDR1 SGHTS and CDR2 YDEGEE. Trimming shortened V by 2 bases and J by 6 bases, and 8 bases separated the two germline ends. The CDR3: CASSFFGSEAFF. Written as DNA, the CDR3 is TGTGCCAGCAGCTTTTTCGGGTCTGAAGCTTTCTTT.

V usage is TRBV5-1 and J usage is TRBJ1-2; D might be TRBD1 (6 bases). The CDR3 covers 17 residues. The V and J ends lost 7 bases and 3 bases respectively, with 25 bases between them. Germline V gene sequence: CDR1 SGHRS, CDR2 YFSETQ. CDR3 amino acids: CASSLRPRTDFDYGYTF. CDR3 coding DNA: TGCGCCAGCTCCTTACGGCCGAGGACAGATTTCGACTATGGCTACACCTTC.

The V call is TRBV13, the J call TRBJ2-2; TRBD1 matches 8 bases. This CDR3 contains 16 residues. V lost 5 bases and J lost 4; bases outside the gene matches: 9. Germline V gene data show CDR1 as PRHDT and CDR2 as FYEKMQ (reference sequence). CDR3 coding DNA: TGTGCCAGCAGCGCCGACAGGGGCGATCGCACCGGGGAGCTGTTTTTT. Translation gives CASSADRGDRTGELFF.

The V gene is TRBV25-1, the J gene TRBJ1-2; TRBD1 aligns across 7 bases. V lost 6 bases and J lost 7; bases outside the gene matches: 11. CDR1 and CDR2 (germline): MGHDK, SYGVNS. CDR3 length: 14 residues. In nucleotides, the CDR3 is TGTGCCAGCAGAGGACAGGCTCTAGGGTCTGGCTACACCTTC. This codes for CASRGQALGSGYTF.

V is TRBV9 and J is TRBJ2-2; TRBD2 matches 8 bases. CDR3 length equals 18 residues. Germline CDR1 reads SGDLS; CDR2 reads YYNGEE. V lost 1 base and J lost 0; bases outside the gene matches: 8. The CDR3 sequence: CASSVSGGISANTGELFF. Written as DNA, the CDR3 is TGTGCCAGCAGCGTATCGGGAGGGATAAGCGCGAACACCGGGGAGCTGTTTTTT.